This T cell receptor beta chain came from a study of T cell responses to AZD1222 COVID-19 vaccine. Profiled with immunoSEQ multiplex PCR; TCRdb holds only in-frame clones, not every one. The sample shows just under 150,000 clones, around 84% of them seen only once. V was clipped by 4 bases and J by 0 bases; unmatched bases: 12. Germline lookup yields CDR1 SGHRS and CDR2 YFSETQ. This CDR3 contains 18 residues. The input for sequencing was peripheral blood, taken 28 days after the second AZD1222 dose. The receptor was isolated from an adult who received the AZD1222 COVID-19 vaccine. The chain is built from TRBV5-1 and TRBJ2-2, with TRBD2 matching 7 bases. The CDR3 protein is CASSLGFTGGPNTGELFF. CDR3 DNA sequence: TGCGCCAGCAGCCTGGGATTCACGGGGGGACCGAACACCGGGGAGCTGTTTTTT.